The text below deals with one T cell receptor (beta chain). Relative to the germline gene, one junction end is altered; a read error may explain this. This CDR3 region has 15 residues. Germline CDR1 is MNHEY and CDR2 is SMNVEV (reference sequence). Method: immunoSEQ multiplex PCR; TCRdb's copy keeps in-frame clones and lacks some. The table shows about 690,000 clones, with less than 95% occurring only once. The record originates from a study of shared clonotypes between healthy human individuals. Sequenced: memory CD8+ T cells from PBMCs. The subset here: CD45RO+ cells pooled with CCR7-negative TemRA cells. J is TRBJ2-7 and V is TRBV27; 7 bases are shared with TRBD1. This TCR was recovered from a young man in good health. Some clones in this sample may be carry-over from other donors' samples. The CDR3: CASSATGWGTYKQYF. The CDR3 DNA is TGTGCCAGCAGTGCGACAGGGTGGGGAACCTACAAGCAGTACTTC.